These 22 T cell receptor beta chains originate from one sample sequenced in a study of CD8 T cells in Susac syndrome. With random hexamers, roughly 0.45 to 1 ug RNA was reverse transcribed. TCRdb re-called the immunoSEQ multiplex PCR reads through MiXCR, storing one row per CDR3 protein. The sample lists some 150,000 distinct CDR3 sequences, approximately 95% occurring once. The sample taken for sequencing was CD4+ T cells from PBMCs. The receptors were sampled from a human donor with Susac syndrome.

This rearrangement joins TRBV29-1 to TRBJ1-2; D is unclear. The CDR3 is 13 amino acids. Germline V gene data show CDR1 as SQVTM and CDR2 as ANQGSEA. Trimming stripped 1 base from V and 1 base from J, with 7 bases between. CDR3 sequence: CSVEGDFNYGYTF. The DNA of the CDR3 is TGCAGCGTTGAAGGAGACTTTAACTATGGCTACACCTTC.

The chain carries TRBV20-1 and TRBJ2-1, with D possibly being TRBD1 (6 bases). Deletions cut 6 bases from V and 7 bases from J, with 16 bases between. The CDR3 is 13 residues long. Germline V gives CDR1 DFQATT, CDR2 SNEGSKA (reference sequence). Written as DNA, the CDR3 is TGCAGTGCCCCGGGACATTCTCATAATGAGCAGTTCTTC. It translates to CSAPGHSHNEQFF.

The gene calls are TRBV12-3 or TRBV12-4 and TRBJ1-1; D is ambiguous. V was trimmed by 4 bases and J by 6 bases, leaving 9 bases between them. The CDR3 consists of 12 residues. The chain's CDR3 is CASSWWGSEAFF. The CDR3 DNA sequence: TGTGCCAGCAGTTGGTGGGGTTCTGAAGCTTTCTTT.

V gene TRBV7-3 combines with J gene TRBJ1-1, with D uncertain. The V and J ends lost 3 bases and 3 bases respectively, with 8 bases between them. The CDR3 sequence is 13 residues long. Germline V gene lookup returns CDR1 SGHTA and CDR2 FQGTGA. CDR3 sequence reads: CASSFGRDTEAFF. The CDR3 nucleotides are TGTGCCAGCAGCTTCGGCCGTGACACTGAAGCTTTCTTT.

The chain uses TRBV5-6 and TRBJ2-7, with D possibly being TRBD2 (5 bases). Germline V lookup: CDR1 SGHDT, CDR2 YYEEEE. The CDR3 consists of 15 residues. Trimming removed 6 bases from V and 6 bases from J, with 22 bases in between. The CDR3 DNA reads TGTGCCAGCACCCTAGCTTCGGGTGTACGGCGCGAGCAGTACTTC. Its protein product is CASTLASGVRREQYF.

The rearrangement joins TRBV20-1 to TRBJ1-4; D gene unclear. The V gene lost 3 bases and the J gene lost 8 bases, with 16 bases spanning the gap. The CDR3 sequence is 14 residues long. The germline CDR1 and CDR2 sequences are DFQATT and SNEGSKA (reference sequence). This chain's CDR3 is CSASRDKVDEKLFF. The CDR3 coding sequence is TGCAGTGCTAGCCGCGACAAGGTTGACGAAAAACTGTTTTTT.

The rearrangement uses TRBV20-1 and TRBJ1-2, with D maybe TRBD1 (6 bases). The CDR3 has 15 residues. Trimming removed 1 base from V and 4 bases from J, with 16 bases in between. The germline V gene encodes CDR1 DFQATT and CDR2 SNEGSKA (reference sequence). The CDR3 here is CSARGGGSTPYGYTF. DNA of the CDR3: TGCAGTGCTAGAGGGGGGGGCAGCACCCCCTATGGCTACACCTTC.

The J gene is TRBJ1-1, the V gene TRBV5-1; D remains unclear. Germline CDR1 reads SGHRS; CDR2 reads YFSETQ. V lost 0 bases to trimming and J lost 4 bases, with 13 bases between them. This CDR3 spans 15 amino acids. The CDR3 is CASSLGQAGPTEAFF. The CDR3 DNA reads as TGCGCCAGCAGCTTGGGGCAGGCCGGGCCCACTGAAGCTTTCTTT.

This sequence joins TRBV7-3 and TRBJ2-7; 11 bases map to TRBD2. Germline V gene data show CDR1 as SGHTA and CDR2 as FQGTGA. This CDR3 is built from 14 residues. The ends lost 5 bases at V and 6 bases at J; junction bases unmatched: 6. The CDR3 DNA is TGTGCCAGCAGCAACACCGGGACTAGCGGCGAGCAGTACTTC. This codes for CASSNTGTSGEQYF.

The V call is TRBV7-3, the J call TRBJ2-1; tentatively, D is TRBD1 or TRBD2 (5 bases each). Germline V gives CDR1 SGHTA, CDR2 FQGTGA. The CDR3 extends over 14 amino acids. The V end lost 5 bases, the J end lost 11 bases, and 19 bases lay between the germline ends. The DNA of the CDR3 is TGTGCCAGCAGCCCTACCCGGGATAAGGGGCAGCAGTTCTTC. It codes for CASSPTRDKGQQFF.

The rearrangement uses TRBV6-5 and TRBJ2-1; maybe TRBD2 (5 bases). The V gene's germline CDR1 is MNHEY and CDR2 SVGAGI. V was shortened by 0 bases and J by 5 bases, with 8 bases between the two germline ends. The CDR3 consists of 14 residues. As DNA, the CDR3 is TGTGCCAGCAGTTACTCTCTAGCCAACAATGAGCAGTTCTTC. This codes for CASSYSLANNEQFF.

The genes are TRBV2 and TRBJ2-1, with TRBD2 matching 10 bases. With 5 bases clipped from V and 3 bases from J, the junction kept 1 base outside the gene matches. This CDR3 is built from 14 residues. Germline CDR1 SNHLY, CDR2 FYNNEI. The CDR3 reads CASSTSGVYNEQFF. The CDR3 DNA sequence: TGTGCCAGCAGTACTAGCGGGGTCTACAATGAGCAGTTCTTC.

V gene TRBV29-1 combines with J gene TRBJ1-2; D gene uncertain. CDR1 and CDR2 (germline): SQVTM, ANQGSEA. The V gene lost 1 base and the J gene lost 4 bases, with 7 bases spanning the gap. The CDR3 is 12 residues long. The CDR3 DNA follows: TGCAGCGTTGAAGGGGAGCCCTATGGCTACACCTTC. This codes for CSVEGEPYGYTF.

The rearrangement links TRBV12-3 or TRBV12-4 to TRBJ1-1; D uncertain. The CDR3 contains 12 residues. The germline V and J ends were trimmed by 3 bases and 4 bases, with 6 bases remaining between them. As DNA, the CDR3 is TGTGCCAGCAGTTTGAAAGGCACTGAAGCTTTCTTT. The encoded protein is CASSLKGTEAFF.

The chain joins TRBV4-2 to TRBJ1-2; 9 bases fit TRBD1. Losses at the gene ends were 3 bases for V and 3 bases for J; bases not matched to a gene: 5. The CDR3 has 15 amino acids. The germline V gene encodes CDR1 LGHNA and CDR2 YNFKEQ. CDR3 protein: CASSQSGQGDYGYTF. CDR3 nucleotide sequence: TGTGCCAGCAGCCAGTCGGGACAGGGAGACTATGGCTACACCTTC.

The J gene is TRBJ2-7, the V gene TRBV13, with D possibly being TRBD2 (6 bases). Trimming pared 6 bases from V and 2 bases from J, leaving 14 bases between. The CDR3 contains 14 residues. Germline-derived CDR1 and CDR2 are PRHDT and FYEKMQ (reference sequence). The CDR3 sequence: CASRRSGEAYEQYF. CDR3 DNA sequence: TGTGCCAGCAGGCGGTCCGGGGAGGCCTACGAGCAGTACTTC. Full variable domain (missing parts from reference TRBV13 and TRBJ2-7): AAGVIQSPRHLIKEKRETATLKCYPIPRHDTVYWYQQGPGQDPQFLISFYEKMQSDKGSIPDRFSAQQFSDYHSELNMSSLELGDSALYFCASRRSGEAYEQYFGPGTRLTVT.

The gene calls are TRBV28 and TRBJ1-1; no reliable D call. The CDR3 is 13 amino acids. CDR1 and CDR2 from the germline V gene are MDHEN and SYDVKM. Trimming cost V 5 bases and J 11 bases, with 18 bases left between them. The CDR3 region has the DNA TGTGCCAGCAGTACCCAGGCCCCCACCACCGCTTTCTTT. As protein: CASSTQAPTTAFF.

CDR3 protein: CAIRDRGGNTIYF. The CDR3 DNA sequence: TGTGCCATTCGGGATCGAGGGGGAAACACCATATATTTT. The V call is TRBV10-3, the J call TRBJ1-3; D is unresolved. V was trimmed by 9 bases and J by 4 bases, leaving 13 bases between them. CDR3 length equals 13 residues. Germline values: CDR1 ENHRY, CDR2 SYGVKD.

The CDR3 DNA follows: TGCAGTGCTAGAGACGAGGGGGCGAACACTGAAGCTTTCTTT. Translating gives CSARDEGANTEAFF. The chain recombines TRBV20-1 with TRBJ1-1; 7 bases match TRBD1. The CDR3 has 14 amino acids. V was clipped by 0 bases and J by 1 base; unmatched bases: 2. Germline CDR1 reads DFQATT; CDR2 reads SNEGSKA (reference sequence).

V usage is TRBV5-1 and J usage is TRBJ2-1; 7 bases align to TRBD2. The trim removed 1 base at V and 4 bases at J, leaving 5 bases unmatched. The CDR3 loop spans 15 amino acids. Germline CDR1 is SGHRS and CDR2 is YFSETQ. CDR3 coding DNA: TGCGCCAGCAGCTTGAGTAGCGGGTTTTACAATGAGCAGTTCTTC. It codes for CASSLSSGFYNEQFF.

This chain connects TRBV5-1 to TRBJ2-2, with D maybe TRBD2 (5 bases). The CDR3 covers 14 residues. Germline V gives CDR1 SGHRS, CDR2 YFSETQ. V lost 7 bases and J 3 bases, leaving 13 bases between the germline ends. In DNA form, the CDR3 reads TGCGCCAGCTCCCGGTCCGGGGACACCGGGGAGCTGTTTTTT. Protein product: CASSRSGDTGELFF.

V and J are TRBV7-9 and TRBJ2-7; 8 bases map to TRBD1. Germline CDR1 SEHNR, CDR2 FQNEAQ (reference sequence). CDR3 length equals 16 residues. After removal of 4 bases from V and 3 bases from J, the junction contained 11 bases not matched to a gene. CDR3 in amino acids: CASSSSARTGSYEQYF. The CDR3 nucleotides are TGTGCCAGCAGCTCTTCCGCCAGGACAGGGAGCTACGAGCAGTACTTC.